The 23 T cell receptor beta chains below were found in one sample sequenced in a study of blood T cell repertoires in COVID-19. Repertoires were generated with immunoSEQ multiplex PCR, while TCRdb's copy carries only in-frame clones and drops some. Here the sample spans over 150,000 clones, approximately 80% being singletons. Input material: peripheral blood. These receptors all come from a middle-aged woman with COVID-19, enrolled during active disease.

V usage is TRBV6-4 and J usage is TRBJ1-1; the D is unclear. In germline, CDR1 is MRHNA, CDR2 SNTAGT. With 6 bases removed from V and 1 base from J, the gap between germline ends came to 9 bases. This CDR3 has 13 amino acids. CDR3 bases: TGTGCCAGCAGGGTCGGGGAGAACACTGAAGCTTTCTTT. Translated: CASRVGENTEAFF.

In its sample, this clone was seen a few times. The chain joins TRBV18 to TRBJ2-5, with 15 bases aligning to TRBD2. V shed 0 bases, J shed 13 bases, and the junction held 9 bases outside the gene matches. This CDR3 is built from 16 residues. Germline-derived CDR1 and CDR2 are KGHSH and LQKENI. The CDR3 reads CASSPPFGLAGGRMYF. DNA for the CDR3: TGTGCCAGCTCACCACCGTTCGGACTAGCGGGAGGGAGGATGTACTTC.

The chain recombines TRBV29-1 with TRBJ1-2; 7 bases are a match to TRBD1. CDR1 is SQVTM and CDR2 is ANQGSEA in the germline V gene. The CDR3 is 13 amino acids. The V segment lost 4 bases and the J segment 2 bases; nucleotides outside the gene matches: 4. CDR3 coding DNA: TGCAGCGTTGGCTTGGGACAGAACTATGGCTACACCTTC. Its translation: CSVGLGQNYGYTF.

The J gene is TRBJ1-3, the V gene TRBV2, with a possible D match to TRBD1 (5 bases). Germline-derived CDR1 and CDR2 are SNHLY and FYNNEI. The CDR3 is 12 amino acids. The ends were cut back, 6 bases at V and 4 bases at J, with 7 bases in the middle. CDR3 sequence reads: CASRSGGNTIYF. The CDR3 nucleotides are TGTGCCAGCAGATCAGGGGGAAACACCATATATTTT.

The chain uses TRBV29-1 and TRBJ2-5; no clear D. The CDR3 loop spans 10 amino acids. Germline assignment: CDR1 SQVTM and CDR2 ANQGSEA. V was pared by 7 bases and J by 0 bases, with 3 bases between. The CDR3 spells CSAYQETQYF. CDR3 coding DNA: TGCAGCGCCTACCAAGAGACCCAGTACTTC.

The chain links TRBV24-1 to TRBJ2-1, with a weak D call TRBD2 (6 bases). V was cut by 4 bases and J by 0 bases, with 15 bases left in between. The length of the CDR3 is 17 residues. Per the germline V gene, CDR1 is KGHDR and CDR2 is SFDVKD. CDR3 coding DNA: TGTGCCACCAGTGACCACTTCCGGGGGAGCTCCTACAATGAGCAGTTCTTC. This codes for CATSDHFRGSSYNEQFF.

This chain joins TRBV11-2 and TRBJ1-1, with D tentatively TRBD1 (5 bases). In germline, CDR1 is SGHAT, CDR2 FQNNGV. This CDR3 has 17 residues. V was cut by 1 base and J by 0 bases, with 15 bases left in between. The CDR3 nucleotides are TGTGCCAGCAGCTTAGGGCTTGGGGGGAACTTGAACACTGAAGCTTTCTTT. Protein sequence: CASSLGLGGNLNTEAFF. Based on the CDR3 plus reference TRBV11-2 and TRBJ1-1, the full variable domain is EAGVAQSPRYKIIEKRQSVAFWCNPISGHATLYWYQQILGQGPKLLIQFQNNGVVDDSQLPKDRFSAERLKGVDSTLKIQPAKLEDSAVYLCASSLGLGGNLNTEAFFGQGTRLTVV.

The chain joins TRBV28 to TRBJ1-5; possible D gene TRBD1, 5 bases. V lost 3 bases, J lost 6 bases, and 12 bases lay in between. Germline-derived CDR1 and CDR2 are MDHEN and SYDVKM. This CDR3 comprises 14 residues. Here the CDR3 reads CASSFQGDGQPQHF. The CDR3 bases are TGTGCCAGCAGTTTCCAGGGTGATGGTCAGCCCCAGCATTTT. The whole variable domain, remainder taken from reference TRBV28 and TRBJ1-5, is DVKVTQSSRYLVKRTGEKVFLECVQDMDHENMFWYRQDPGLGLRLIYFSYDVKMKEKGDIPEGYSVSREKKERFSLILESASTNQTSMYLCASSFQGDGQPQHFGDGTRLSIL.

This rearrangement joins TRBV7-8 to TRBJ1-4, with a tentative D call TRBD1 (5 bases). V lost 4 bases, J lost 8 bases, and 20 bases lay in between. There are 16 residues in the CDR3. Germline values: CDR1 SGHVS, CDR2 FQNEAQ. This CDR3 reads CASSSKAQVGGEKLFF. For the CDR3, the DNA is TGTGCCAGCAGCTCTAAGGCCCAGGTCGGGGGGGAAAAACTGTTTTTT.

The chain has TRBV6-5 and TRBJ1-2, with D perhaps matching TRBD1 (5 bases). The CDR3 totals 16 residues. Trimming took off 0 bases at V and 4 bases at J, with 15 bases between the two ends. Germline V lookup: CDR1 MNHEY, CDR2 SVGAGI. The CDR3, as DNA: TGTGCCAGCAGTTACTCGATGTCAGGGTGGCTCTATGGCTACACCTTC. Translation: CASSYSMSGWLYGYTF.

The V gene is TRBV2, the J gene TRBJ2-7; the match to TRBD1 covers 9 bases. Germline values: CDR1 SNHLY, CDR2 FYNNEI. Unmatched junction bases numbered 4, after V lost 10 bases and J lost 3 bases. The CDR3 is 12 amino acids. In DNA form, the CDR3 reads TGTGCCACCTCGGGACAGGGCTACGAGCAGTACTTC. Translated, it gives CATSGQGYEQYF.

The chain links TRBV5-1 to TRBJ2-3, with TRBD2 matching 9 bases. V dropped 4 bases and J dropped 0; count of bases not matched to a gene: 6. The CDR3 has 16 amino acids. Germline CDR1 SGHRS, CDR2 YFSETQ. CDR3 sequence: CASSAGTSPSTDTQYF. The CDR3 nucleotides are TGCGCCAGCAGCGCCGGGACTAGCCCTAGCACAGATACGCAGTATTTT.

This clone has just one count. The DNA of the CDR3 is TGTGCCAGACGGGACAGGGGGGAACGGGGCTACACCTTC. Amino acids: CARRDRGERGYTF. The rearrangement links TRBV2 to TRBJ1-2, with TRBD1 matching 11 bases. Trimming removed 9 bases from V and 8 bases from J; junction bases left unmatched: 8. Germline CDR1 is SNHLY and CDR2 is FYNNEI. This CDR3 contains 13 residues.

The CDR3 DNA is TGTGCCAACTCGCGGGGGGACACCGGGGAGCTGTTTTTT. Translation gives CANSRGDTGELFF. V is TRBV11-3 and J is TRBJ2-2, with 8 bases fitting TRBD2. Trimming cost V 10 bases and J 3 bases; bases outside gene matches: 4. Germline CDR1 reads SGHNT; CDR2 reads YENEEA. This CDR3 is built from 13 residues.

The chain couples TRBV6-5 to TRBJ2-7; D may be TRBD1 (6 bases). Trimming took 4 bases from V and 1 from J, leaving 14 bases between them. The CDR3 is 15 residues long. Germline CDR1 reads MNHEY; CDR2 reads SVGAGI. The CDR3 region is CASSFGQPTSYEQYF. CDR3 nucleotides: TGTGCCAGCAGTTTTGGACAGCCAACTTCCTACGAGCAGTACTTC.

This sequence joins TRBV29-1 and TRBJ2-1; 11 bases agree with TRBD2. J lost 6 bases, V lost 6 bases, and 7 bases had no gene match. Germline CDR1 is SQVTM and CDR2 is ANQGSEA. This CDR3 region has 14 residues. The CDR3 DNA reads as TGCAGCGTGGTAGCGGGAGGGCCGGGCAATGAGCAGTTCTTC. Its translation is CSVVAGGPGNEQFF.

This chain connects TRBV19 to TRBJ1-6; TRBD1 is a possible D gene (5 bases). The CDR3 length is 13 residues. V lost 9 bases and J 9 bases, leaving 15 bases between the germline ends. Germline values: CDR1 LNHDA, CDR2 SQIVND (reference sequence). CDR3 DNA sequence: TGTGCCAGCCAAACAGGCCATCTTTCACCCCTCCACTTT. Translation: CASQTGHLSPLHF.

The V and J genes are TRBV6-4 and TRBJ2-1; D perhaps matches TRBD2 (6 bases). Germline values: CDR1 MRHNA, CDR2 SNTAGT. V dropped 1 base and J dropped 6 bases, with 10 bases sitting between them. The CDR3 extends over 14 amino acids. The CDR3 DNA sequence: TGTGCCAGCAGTGACTTTTTGGGGGGCAATGAGCAGTTCTTC. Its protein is CASSDFLGGNEQFF.

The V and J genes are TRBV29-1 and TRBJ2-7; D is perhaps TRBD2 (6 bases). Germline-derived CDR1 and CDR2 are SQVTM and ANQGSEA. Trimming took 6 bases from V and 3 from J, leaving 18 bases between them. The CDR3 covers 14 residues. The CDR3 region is CSVSGGASDYEQYF. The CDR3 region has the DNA TGCAGCGTCTCGGGCGGGGCCTCCGACTACGAGCAGTACTTC.

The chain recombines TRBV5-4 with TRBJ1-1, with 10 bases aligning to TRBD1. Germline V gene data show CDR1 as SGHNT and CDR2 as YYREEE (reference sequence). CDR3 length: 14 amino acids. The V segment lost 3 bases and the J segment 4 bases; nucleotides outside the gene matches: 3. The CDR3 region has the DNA TGTGCCAGCAGCTCCGGGACAGGGGTCACTGAAGCTTTCTTT. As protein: CASSSGTGVTEAFF.

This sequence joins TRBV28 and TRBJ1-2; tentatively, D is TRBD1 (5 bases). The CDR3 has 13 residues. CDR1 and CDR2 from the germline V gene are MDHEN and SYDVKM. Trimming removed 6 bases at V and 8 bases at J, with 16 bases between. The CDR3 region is CASSGGGWEGYTF. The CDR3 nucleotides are TGTGCCAGCAGCGGGGGAGGCTGGGAGGGCTACACCTTC.

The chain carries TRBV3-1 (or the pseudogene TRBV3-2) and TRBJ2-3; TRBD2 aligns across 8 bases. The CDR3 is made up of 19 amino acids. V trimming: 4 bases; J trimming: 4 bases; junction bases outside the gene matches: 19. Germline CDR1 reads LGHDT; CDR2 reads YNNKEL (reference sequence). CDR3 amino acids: CASSPNSPPTRGGPDTQYF. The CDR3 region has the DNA TGTGCCAGCAGCCCGAACAGCCCACCTACTCGCGGGGGGCCAGATACGCAGTATTTT.

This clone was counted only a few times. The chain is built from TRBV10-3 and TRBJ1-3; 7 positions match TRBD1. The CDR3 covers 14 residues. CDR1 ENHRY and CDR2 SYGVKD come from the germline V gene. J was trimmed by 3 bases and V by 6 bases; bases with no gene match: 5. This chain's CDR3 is CAISPTGNGNTIYF. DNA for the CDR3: TGTGCCATCAGCCCGACAGGGAATGGAAACACCATATATTTT.